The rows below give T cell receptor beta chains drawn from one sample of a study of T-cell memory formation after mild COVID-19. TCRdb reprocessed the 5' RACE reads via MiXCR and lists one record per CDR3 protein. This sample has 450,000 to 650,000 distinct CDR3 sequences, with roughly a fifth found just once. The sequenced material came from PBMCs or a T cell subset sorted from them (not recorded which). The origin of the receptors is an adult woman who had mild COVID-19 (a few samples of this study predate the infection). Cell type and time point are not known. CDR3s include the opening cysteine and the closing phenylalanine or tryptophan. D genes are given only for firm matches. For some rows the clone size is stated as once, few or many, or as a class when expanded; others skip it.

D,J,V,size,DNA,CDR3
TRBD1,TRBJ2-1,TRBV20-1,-,TGCAGTGCTGGCCGGGACAGGGCCTACAATGAGCAGTTCTTC,CSAGRDRAYNEQFF
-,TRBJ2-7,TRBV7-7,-,TGTGCTAGCAGCGCAGGCGACGATCCTTCCTACGAGCAGTACTTC,CASSAGDDPSYEQYF
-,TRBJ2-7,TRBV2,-,TGTGCAGTTAGTGCAGGGATCTACGAGCAGTACTTC,CAVSAGIYEQYF
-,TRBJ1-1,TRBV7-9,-,TGTGCCAGCAGCCTCTACAGGGAAGGGGGCACTGAAGCTTTCTTT,CASSLYREGGTEAFF
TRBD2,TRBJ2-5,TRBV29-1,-,TGCAGCTCACCGGGACTAGCGGGGGAGACCCAGTACTTC,CSSPGLAGETQYF
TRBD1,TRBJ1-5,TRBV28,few,TGTGCCAGCAGTTTGCAGGGGGCGCGTACCCAGCCCCAGCATTTT,CASSLQGARTQPQHF
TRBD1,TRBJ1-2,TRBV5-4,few,TGTGCCAGCAGCGTGGACAGGGGACCTGGCTACACCTTC,CASSVDRGPGYTF
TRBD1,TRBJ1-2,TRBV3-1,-,TGTGCCAGCAGCCATCGGACAGGGACCTCCTATGGCTACACCTTC,CASSHRTGTSYGYTF
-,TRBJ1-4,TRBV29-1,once,TGCAGCGTCCAAGGGGATGAAAAACTGTTTTTT,CSVQGDEKLFF
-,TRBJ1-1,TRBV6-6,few,TGTGCCAGCAGACCCCGCGATGAAGCTTTCTTT,CASRPRDEAFF